Here is one T cell receptor beta chain with its context. The record originates from a study of blood T cell repertoires in COVID-19. In the original analysis: Estimation of nucleated cell counts relied on the amplification of reference gene primers. Sequenced by immunoSEQ multiplex PCR; TCRdb stores in-frame clones only, minus some. Clone size and V and J calls were adopted from that table, with D and trimming inferred from the DNA. There are 110,000 or so clones in the sample; 88% occur only once, and roughly 2.3% lies in the top ten. The ends lost 2 bases at V and 1 base at J; junction bases unmatched: 5. This CDR3 is built from 16 residues.

The clonotype was recovered from a human donor in a cohort sampled during active COVID-19. The sequenced sample was peripheral blood. The chain links TRBV5-7 to TRBJ1-5; 8 bases match TRBD1. TRBV5-7 is an ORF for which the function is uncertain. CDR3 sequence reads: CASSFTGGRSNQPQHF. The CDR3 nucleotides read TGTGCCAGCAGCTTTACAGGGGGTAGGAGCAATCAGCCCCAGCATTTT.